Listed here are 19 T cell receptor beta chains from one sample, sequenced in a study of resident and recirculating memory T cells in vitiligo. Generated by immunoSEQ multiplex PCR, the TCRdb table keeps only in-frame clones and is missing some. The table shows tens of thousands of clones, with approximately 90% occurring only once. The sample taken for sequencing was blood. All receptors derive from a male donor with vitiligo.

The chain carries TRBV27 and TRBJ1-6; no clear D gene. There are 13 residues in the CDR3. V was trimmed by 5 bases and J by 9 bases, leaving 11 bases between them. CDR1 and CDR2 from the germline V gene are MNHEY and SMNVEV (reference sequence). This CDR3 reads CASSIGRVSPLHF. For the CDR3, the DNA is TGTGCCAGCAGTATTGGGAGGGTTTCACCCCTCCACTTT.

The CDR3 spells CASSPLGAGGSVYVTDTQYF. In DNA form, the CDR3 reads TGTGCCAGCAGCCCCCTAGGGGCGGGGGGCTCGGTCTACGTCACAGATACGCAGTATTTT. The rearrangement joins TRBV4-2 to TRBJ2-3; 8 bases fit TRBD2. V was pared by 4 bases and J by 2 bases, with 20 bases of the junction left unmatched. The CDR3 runs 20 residues. The germline V gene encodes CDR1 LGHNA and CDR2 YNFKEQ.

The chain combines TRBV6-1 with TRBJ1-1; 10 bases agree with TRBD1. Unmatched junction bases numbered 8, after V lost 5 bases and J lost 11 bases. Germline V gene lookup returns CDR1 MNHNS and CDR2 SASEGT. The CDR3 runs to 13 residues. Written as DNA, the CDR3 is TGTGCCAGCAGTCAACCGGGACAGGGGTTGGCTTTCTTT. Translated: CASSQPGQGLAFF.

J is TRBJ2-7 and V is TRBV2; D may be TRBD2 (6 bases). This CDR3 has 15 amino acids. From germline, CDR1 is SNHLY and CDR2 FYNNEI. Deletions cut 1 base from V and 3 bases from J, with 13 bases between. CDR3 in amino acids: CASSEGGVWLYEQYF. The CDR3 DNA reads TGTGCCAGCAGTGAAGGGGGGGTTTGGCTCTACGAGCAGTACTTC.

The CDR3 DNA is TGTGCCAGCAGCCCGGGGACAGGAAAAGAGACCCAGTACTTC. Amino acids: CASSPGTGKETQYF. This chain joins TRBV9 and TRBJ2-5; 8 bases are a match to TRBD1. The germline gives CDR1 SGDLS, CDR2 YYNGEE. CDR3 length: 14 amino acids. The J segment lost 3 bases and the V segment lost 4 bases, leaving 5 bases of the junction unmatched. The full variable domain, with the rest looked up from reference TRBV9 and TRBJ2-5, is DSGVTQTPKHLITATGQRVTLRCSPRSGDLSVYWYQQSLDQGLQFLIQYYNGEERAKGNILERFSAQQFPDLHSELNLSSLELGDSALYFCASSPGTGKETQYFGPGTRLLVL.

The CDR3, as DNA: TGCGCCAGCAGTCAAACTAGGGACAGGAAAGCTTTCTTT. Residues: CASSQTRDRKAFF. This chain links TRBV23-1 with TRBJ1-1; 8 nucleotides line up with TRBD1. TRBV23-1 is noted as an ORF with a role that remains uncertain. The CDR3 runs to 13 residues. V lost 2 bases, J lost 9 bases, and 5 bases stayed unmatched.

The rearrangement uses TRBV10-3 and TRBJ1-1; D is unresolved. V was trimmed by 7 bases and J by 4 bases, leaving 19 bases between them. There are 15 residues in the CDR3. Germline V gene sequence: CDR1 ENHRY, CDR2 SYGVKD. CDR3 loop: CAIMFRSPHLTEAFF. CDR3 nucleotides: TGTGCCATCATGTTTAGGAGCCCTCATCTCACTGAAGCTTTCTTT.

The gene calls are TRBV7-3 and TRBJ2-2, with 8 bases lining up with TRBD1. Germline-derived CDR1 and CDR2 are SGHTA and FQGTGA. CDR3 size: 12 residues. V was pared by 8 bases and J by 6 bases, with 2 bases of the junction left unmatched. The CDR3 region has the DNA TGTGCCAGCGGACAGGGTTCCGGGGAGCTGTTTTTT. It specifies CASGQGSGELFF.

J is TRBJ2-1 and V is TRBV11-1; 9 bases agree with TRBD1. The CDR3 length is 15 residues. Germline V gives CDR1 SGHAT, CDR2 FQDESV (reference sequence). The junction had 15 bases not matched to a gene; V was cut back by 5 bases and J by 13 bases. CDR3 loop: CASSPAGTGNGFQFF. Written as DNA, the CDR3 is TGTGCCAGCAGCCCAGCCGGGACAGGGAACGGGTTTCAGTTCTTC.

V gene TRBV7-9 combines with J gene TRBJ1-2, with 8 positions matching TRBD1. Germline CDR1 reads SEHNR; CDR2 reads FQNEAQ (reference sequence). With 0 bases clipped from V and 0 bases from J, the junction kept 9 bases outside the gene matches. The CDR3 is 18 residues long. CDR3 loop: CASSLAARDRTANYGYTF. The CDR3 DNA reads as TGTGCCAGCAGCTTAGCGGCCCGGGACAGGACAGCTAACTATGGCTACACCTTC.

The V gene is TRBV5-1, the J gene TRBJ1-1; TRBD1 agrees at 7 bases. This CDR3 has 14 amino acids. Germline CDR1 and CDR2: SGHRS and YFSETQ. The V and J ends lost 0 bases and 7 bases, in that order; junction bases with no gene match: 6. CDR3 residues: CASSLGQGLLEAFF. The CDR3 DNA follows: TGCGCCAGCAGCTTGGGACAGGGACTGCTTGAAGCTTTCTTT.

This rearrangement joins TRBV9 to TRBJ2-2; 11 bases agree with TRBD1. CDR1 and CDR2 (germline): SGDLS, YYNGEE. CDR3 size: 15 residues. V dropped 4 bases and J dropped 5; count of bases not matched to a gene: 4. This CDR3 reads CASSTGQGATGELFF. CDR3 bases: TGTGCCAGCAGCACCGGACAGGGGGCTACCGGGGAGCTGTTTTTT.

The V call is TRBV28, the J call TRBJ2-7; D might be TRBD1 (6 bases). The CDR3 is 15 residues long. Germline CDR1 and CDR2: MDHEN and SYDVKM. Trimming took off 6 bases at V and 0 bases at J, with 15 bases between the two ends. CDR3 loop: CASSRRDISSYEQYF. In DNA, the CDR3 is TGTGCCAGCAGCCGCCGGGACATCAGCTCCTACGAGCAGTACTTC.

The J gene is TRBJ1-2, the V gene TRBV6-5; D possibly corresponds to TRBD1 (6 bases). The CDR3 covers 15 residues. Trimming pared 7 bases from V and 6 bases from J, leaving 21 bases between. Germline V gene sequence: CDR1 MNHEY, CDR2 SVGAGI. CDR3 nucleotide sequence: TGTGCCAGCAAATCAGGGGTCGGGTCGTCGAATGGCTACACCTTC. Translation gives CASKSGVGSSNGYTF.

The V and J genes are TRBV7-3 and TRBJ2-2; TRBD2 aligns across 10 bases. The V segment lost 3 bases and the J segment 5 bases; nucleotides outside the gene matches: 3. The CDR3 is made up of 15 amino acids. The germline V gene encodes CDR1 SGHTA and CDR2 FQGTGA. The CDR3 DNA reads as TGTGCCAGCAGCTTTAGCGGGGGGTTTACCGGGGAGCTGTTTTTT. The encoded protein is CASSFSGGFTGELFF.

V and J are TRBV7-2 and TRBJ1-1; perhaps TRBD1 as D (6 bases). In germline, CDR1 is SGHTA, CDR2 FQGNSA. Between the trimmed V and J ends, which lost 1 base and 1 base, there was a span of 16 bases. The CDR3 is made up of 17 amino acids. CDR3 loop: CASSLDRVASKNTEAFF. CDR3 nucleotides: TGTGCCAGCAGCTTAGACAGGGTTGCGAGTAAGAACACTGAAGCTTTCTTT.

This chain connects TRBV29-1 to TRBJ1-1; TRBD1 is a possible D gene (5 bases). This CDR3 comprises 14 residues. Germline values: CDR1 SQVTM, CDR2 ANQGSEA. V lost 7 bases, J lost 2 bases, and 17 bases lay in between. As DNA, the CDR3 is TGCAGCGGGGCGATGCAGGGCTATAACACTGAAGCTTTCTTT. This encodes CSGAMQGYNTEAFF.

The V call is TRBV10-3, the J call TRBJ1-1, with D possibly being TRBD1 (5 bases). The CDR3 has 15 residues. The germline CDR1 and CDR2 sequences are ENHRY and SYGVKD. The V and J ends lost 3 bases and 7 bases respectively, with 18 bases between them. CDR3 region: CAISDVGGTSGEAFF. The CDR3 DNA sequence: TGTGCCATCAGTGACGTGGGAGGGACTTCGGGTGAAGCTTTCTTT.

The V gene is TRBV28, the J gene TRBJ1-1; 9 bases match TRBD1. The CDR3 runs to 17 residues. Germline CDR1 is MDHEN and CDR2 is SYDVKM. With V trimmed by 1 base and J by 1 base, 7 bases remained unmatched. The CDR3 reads CASSLYGTGNKNTEAFF. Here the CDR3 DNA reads TGTGCCAGCAGTTTATATGGGACAGGGAATAAGAACACTGAAGCTTTCTTT.